The clone carrying this T cell receptor beta chain has just a few counts. Its specificity is not known. The CDR3 has 17 residues. The V gene's germline CDR1 is ENHRY and CDR2 SYGVKD. Germline trimming cut 9 bases from V and 0 bases from J; bases unmatched to any gene: 7. The sample is drawn from a study of T cells in Graves' hyperthyroidism and ophthalmopathy. Study information: At initial diagnosis, before any treatment had begun, peripheral blood was obtained.

Each ophthalmopathy patient scored at least 3 on the Clinical Activity Score and at least 4 on NOSPECS grade, with duration under 3 months. Whole-study results and caveats: For ophthalmopathy, model prediction preceded onset by a median about 6.4 months. Within blood appeared most thyroid clonotypes that had expanded above 0.001.

The investigators amplified TCR beta CDR3 regions from RNA transcripts. The TCR CDR3 first-round RT-PCR relied on the HTBI primer set. MiXCR, run by TCRdb on the multiplex PCR reads, gives a single entry per CDR3 protein. Of approximately 530,000 distinct CDR3 sequences in the sample, 15% to 20% were seen once. This TCR came from a man aged 40-49 years with Graves' ophthalmopathy. The V and J genes are TRBV10-3 and TRBJ2-1; 14 nucleotides agree with TRBD2. Sequenced: blood. CDR3: CAMAGTSGGRSYNEQFF. For the CDR3, the DNA is TGTGCCATGGCCGGGACTAGCGGGGGCCGCTCCTACAATGAGCAGTTCTTC.